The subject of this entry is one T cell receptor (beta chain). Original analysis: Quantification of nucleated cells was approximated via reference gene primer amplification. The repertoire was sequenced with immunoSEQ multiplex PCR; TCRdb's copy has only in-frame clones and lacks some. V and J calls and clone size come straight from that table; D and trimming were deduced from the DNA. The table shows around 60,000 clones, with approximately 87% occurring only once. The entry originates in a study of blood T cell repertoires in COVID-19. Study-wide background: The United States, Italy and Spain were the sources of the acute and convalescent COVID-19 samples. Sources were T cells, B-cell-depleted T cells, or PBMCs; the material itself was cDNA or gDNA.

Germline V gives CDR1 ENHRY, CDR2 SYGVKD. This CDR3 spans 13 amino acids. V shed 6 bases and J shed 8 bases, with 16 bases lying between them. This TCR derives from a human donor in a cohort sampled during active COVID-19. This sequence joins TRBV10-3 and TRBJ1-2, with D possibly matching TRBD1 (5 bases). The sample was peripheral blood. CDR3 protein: CAIRDTGAAGYTF. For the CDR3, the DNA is TGTGCCATCAGGGATACAGGTGCGGCGGGCTACACCTTC.